This T cell receptor beta chain was recorded in a study of neoadjuvant nivolumab and ipilimumab in lung cancer. General study results and limits: Blood richness before therapy tracked richness in tumors resected after neoadjuvant therapy.

The table lists this clone with a few counts. Antigen: not known. CDR3 size: 13 residues. The germline V and J ends were trimmed by 3 bases and 2 bases, with 7 bases remaining between them. CDR1 and CDR2 (germline): MNHNS, SASEGT. Method: immunoSEQ multiplex PCR; TCRdb's copy keeps in-frame clones and lacks some. The table has 7,500 to 10,000 clones, roughly three quarters seen once; the top ten hold less than 8.5%. Source: adjacent normal lung tissue, taken after neoadjuvant nivolumab, alone or with ipilimumab, at or shortly before surgery. The receptor was derived from an adult with non-small cell lung cancer. The chain recombines TRBV6-1 with TRBJ1-2; possibly TRBD1 for D (5 bases). The CDR3 sequence is CASSEWGNYGYTF. As DNA, the CDR3 is TGTGCCAGCAGTGAGTGGGGGAACTATGGCTACACCTTC.